This entry describes one TCR beta chain. The antigen remains unidentified. TCRdb called the reads again in MiXCR, with one record for every CDR3 protein. Of about 770,000 distinct CDR3 sequences listed, 25% to 30% are singletons. This sample is drawn from a study of T cell repertoires in cytomegalovirus infection. At the level of the study: Both a matching HLA type and CMV infection were indicated by public TCR beta signatures.

Findings and limits, study-wide: The cumulative frequency of public TCR beta families identified carriers of CMV plus the relevant HLA.

The specimen comprised cultured CD8+ T cells from PBMCs, sampled from culture after CMV antigen stimulation. The sequence came from a human donor in good health (CMV status not recorded). Some clones in this sample may be carry-over from other donors' samples.

CDR3 DNA sequence: TGTGCCAGCAGGTTAAACAGCAATCAGCCCCAGCATTTT. Translated, it gives CASRLNSNQPQHF. The gene calls are TRBV27 and TRBJ1-5; D not certain. The V and J ends lost 6 bases and 1 base respectively, with 7 bases between them. Germline loops: CDR1 MNHEY, CDR2 SMNVEV (reference sequence). The CDR3 runs to 13 residues.